Shown below are 5 T cell receptor beta chains from a single sample sequenced in a study of radiation and T cells in renal cell carcinoma (dated by TCRdb to 2018 to 2021). The time point label of this sample denotes: blood 2 weeks post-SBRT. The label giving this sample's treatment or condition can be read as: 15 Gy SBRT to primary tumor, nephrectomy 4 weeks later. Libraries came from the immunoSEQ multiplex PCR assay. TCRdb retrieved this table from immuneACCESS and kept in-frame rearrangements only. Not all clones are present; in checked studies, unresolved V genes account for under half, and no reason is known for the remainder. Present in this sample are some 130,000 clones, over 75% of which were seen just once. The top ten hold around 1.8% of the sample. The sample here was blood, taken from a patient whose treatment included radiotherapy and nephrectomy. The receptors here all came from a woman aged 60-70 years with renal cell carcinoma.

This clone was recorded a few times. CDR3 loop: CSATGYPGEKLFF. The CDR3 DNA reads as TGCAGCGCTACAGGGTATCCCGGGGAAAAACTGTTTTTT. The chain carries TRBV29-1 and TRBJ1-4, with a possible D match to TRBD1 (6 bases). Germline V gene lookup returns CDR1 SQVTM and CDR2 ANQGSEA. V lost 7 bases and J 8 bases, leaving 17 bases between the germline ends. This CDR3 is built from 13 residues.

The genes are TRBV9 and TRBJ2-2; the D gene is possibly TRBD1 (5 bases). V dropped 2 bases and J dropped 1 base, with 9 bases sitting between them. Germline CDR1 and CDR2: SGDLS and YYNGEE. This CDR3 is 15 amino acids long. CDR3 DNA sequence: TGTGCCAGCAGCGTGGGGCATGGGAACACCGGGGAGCTGTTTTTT. The encoded protein is CASSVGHGNTGELFF.

This clone was detected once. The V gene is TRBV28, the J gene TRBJ1-3; 7 bases agree with TRBD1. The CDR3 consists of 16 residues. Germline trimming cut 4 bases from V and 0 bases from J; bases unmatched to any gene: 6. The germline CDR1 and CDR2 sequences are MDHEN and SYDVKM. The CDR3 sequence: CASSSGTALSGNTIYF. In DNA, the CDR3 is TGTGCCAGCAGTTCCGGGACAGCCCTCTCTGGAAACACCATATATTTT.

The chain recombines TRBV9 with TRBJ2-1; 11 bases align to TRBD1. Trimming took 0 bases from V and 4 from J; bases not matched to a gene: 3. The CDR3 contains 16 residues. CDR1 SGDLS and CDR2 YYNGEE come from the germline V gene. The CDR3 bases are TGTGCCAGCAGCGTAGTAGGGACAGGGGGATACAATGAGCAGTTCTTC. It is translated as CASSVVGTGGYNEQFF.

The rearrangement joins TRBV11-2 to TRBJ2-3; TRBD1 might be the D (6 bases). Trimming took off 2 bases at V and 3 bases at J, with 21 bases between the two ends. This CDR3 comprises 18 residues. The germline V gene has CDR1 SGHAT and CDR2 FQNNGV. The CDR3 protein is CASSLIAGGRGLTDTQYF. CDR3 nucleotides: TGTGCCAGCAGCTTAATAGCCGGAGGCAGGGGCTTGACAGATACGCAGTATTTT.